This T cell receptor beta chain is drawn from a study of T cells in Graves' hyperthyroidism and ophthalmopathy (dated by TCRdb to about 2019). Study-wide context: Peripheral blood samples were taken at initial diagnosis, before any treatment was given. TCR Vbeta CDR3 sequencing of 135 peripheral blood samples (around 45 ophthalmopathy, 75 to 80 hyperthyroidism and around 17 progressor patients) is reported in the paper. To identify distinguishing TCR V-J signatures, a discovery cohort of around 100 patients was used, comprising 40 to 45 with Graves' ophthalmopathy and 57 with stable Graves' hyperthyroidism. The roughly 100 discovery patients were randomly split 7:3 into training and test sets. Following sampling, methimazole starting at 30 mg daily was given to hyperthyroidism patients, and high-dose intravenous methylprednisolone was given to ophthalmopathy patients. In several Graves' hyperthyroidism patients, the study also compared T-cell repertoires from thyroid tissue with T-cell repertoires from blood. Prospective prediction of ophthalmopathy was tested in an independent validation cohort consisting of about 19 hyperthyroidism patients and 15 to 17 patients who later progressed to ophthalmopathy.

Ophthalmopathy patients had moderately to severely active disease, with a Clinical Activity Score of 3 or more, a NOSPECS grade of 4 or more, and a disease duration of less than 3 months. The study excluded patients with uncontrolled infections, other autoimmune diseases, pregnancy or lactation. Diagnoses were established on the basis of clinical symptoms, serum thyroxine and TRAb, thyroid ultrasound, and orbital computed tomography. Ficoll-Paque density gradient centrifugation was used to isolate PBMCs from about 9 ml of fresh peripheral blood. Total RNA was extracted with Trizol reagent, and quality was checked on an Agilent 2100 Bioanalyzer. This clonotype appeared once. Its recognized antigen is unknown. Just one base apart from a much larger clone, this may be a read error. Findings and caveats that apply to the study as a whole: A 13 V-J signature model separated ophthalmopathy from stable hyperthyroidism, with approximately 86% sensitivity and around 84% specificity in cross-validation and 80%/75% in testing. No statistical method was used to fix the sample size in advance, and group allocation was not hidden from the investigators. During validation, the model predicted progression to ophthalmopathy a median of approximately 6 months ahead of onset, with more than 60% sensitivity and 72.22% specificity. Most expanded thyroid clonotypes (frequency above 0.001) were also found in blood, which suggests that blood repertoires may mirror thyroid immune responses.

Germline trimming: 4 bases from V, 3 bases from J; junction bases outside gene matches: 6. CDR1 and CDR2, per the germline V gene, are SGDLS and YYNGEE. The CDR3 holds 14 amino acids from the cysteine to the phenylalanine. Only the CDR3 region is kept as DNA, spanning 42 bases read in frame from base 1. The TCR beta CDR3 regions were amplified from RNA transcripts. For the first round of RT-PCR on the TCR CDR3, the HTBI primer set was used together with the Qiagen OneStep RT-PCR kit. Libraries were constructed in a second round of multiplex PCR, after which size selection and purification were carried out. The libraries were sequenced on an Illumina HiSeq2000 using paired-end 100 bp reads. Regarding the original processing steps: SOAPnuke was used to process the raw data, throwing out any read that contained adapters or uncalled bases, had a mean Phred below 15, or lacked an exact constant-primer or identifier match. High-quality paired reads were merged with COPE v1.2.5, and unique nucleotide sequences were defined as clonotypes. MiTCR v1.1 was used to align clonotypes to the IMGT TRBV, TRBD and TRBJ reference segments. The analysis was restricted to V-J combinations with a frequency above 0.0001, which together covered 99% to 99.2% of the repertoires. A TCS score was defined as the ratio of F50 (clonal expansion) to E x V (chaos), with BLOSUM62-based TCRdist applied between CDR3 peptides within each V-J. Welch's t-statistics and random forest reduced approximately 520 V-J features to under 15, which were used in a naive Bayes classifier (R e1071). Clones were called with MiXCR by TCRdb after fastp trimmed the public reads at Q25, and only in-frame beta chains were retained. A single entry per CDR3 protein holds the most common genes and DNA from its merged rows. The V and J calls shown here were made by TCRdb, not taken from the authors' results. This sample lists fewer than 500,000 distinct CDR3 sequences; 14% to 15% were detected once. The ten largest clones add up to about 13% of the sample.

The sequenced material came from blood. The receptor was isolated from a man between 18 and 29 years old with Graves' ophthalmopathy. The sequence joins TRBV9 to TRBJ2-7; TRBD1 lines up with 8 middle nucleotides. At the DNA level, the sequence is TGTGCCAGCAGCCCGACAGGGGATTACTACGAGCAGTACTTC. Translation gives CASSPTGDYYEQYF.